The entry below describes one TCR beta chain. This clone's antigen is unknown. Base qualities are missing; no much larger clone stands one base away. Library prep was done by RT-PCR. This sample was sequenced with an Illumina HiSeq 2500. TCRdb redid the processing of the public reads, applying fastp at Q25 and MiXCR, and retained in-frame beta chains. Entries are consolidated by CDR3 protein sequence, retaining the most common genes and DNA. The sample table lists around 750,000 distinct CDR3 sequences, approximately 22% of them with a count of one. Of the sample, 9.5% to 13% is held by the ten largest clones. After removal of 6 bases from V and 6 bases from J, the junction retains 7 bases not matched to a gene. The CDR3 spans 14 residues, from the cysteine through the phenylalanine. Left in the record is the CDR3 DNA by itself, 42 bases read in frame from the first base. CDR1 and CDR2 (SQVTM, ANQGSEA) derive from the germline V gene.

The sample comes from a study of response to subunit inactivated influenza vaccine listed by TCRdb under 2018. For the wider study: The study used deep quantitative T cell receptor repertoire profiling to track responses to a trivalent subunit inactivated influenza vaccine.

On the study overall, not on this receptor specifically: The authors proposed that each seasonal influenza vaccination may bring in only a limited number of new T cells.

This clonotype was obtained from a man in his forties or fifties who received an inactivated influenza vaccine. Donor details come from another sample of the same person, matched by shared clones. The chain is made from TRBV29-1 and TRBJ2-7, and 14 junctional nucleotides match TRBD2. Source: PBMCs from blood, taken around 5 days after vaccination. The CDR3 sequence is CSVKGLAGGFEQYF. The nucleotides are TGCAGCGTAAAAGGACTAGCGGGAGGTTTCGAGCAGTACTTC.